The source of this T cell receptor beta chain is a study of cytomegalovirus exposure and HLA in healthy donors. Study summary: A previous analysis identified approximately 110 million unique TCR beta sequences derived from 180 million or so T cells.

This CDR3 has 13 amino acids. Germline CDR1 SGHDT, CDR2 YYEEEE. The ends were cut back, 1 base at V and 1 base at J, with 3 bases in the middle. PCR primers comprised 60 Vbeta and 13 Jbeta primers. TCRdb's copy holds only in-frame clones and misses some; the assay was immunoSEQ multiplex PCR. Altogether around 140,000 clones are present, roughly 10% being singletons, with the ten largest covering 1.8%. This clone showed up just a few times. As yet, its antigen is unknown. General study findings and limits: TCR beta V- and J-gene trimming was later associated with a missense DCLRE1C variant. A few chains linked to CMV were shown in vitro to be specific for CMV antigens.

The receptor was isolated from a man aged 50 to 60 in good health and CMV-seronegative. This rearrangement joins TRBV5-6 to TRBJ1-5, with D uncertain. The sample comprised PBMCs. The CDR3 loop is CASSLSSNQPQHF. The CDR3 DNA is TGTGCCAGCAGCTTGTCGAGCAATCAGCCCCAGCATTTT. The complete variable domain, with remaining parts taken from reference TRBV5-6 and TRBJ1-5, reads DAGVTQSPTHLIKTRGQQVTLRCSPKSGHDTVSWYQQALGQGPQFIFQYYEEEERQRGNFPDRFSGHQFPNYSSELNVNALLLGDSALYLCASSLSSNQPQHFGDGTRLSIL.